This T cell receptor beta chain was recovered during a study of shared clonotypes between healthy human individuals. About the study: The plates for each donor numbered three CD4 naive, three CD4 memory, two CD8 naive and one CD8 memory.

As concerns this clone: The target antigen is unknown.

Germline values: CDR1 MRHNA, CDR2 SNTAGT. V gave up 6 bases and J gave up 7 bases, with 21 bases separating them. The CDR3 is 16 residues long. Replicate sorted-subset PCRs were loaded with around 210 ng DNA, approximately 31,000 T cell genomes. Using immunoSEQ multiplex PCR, the repertoire was profiled, and TCRdb retains in-frame clones only, with some absent. The table records some 980,000 clones, approximately 80% of them present only once. Study conclusions and caveats: Clonotype sharing among donors, it was expected, would be affected by sequencing depth. A handful of donors had approximately 4.6% of their naive CD4 clonotypes in common.

This receptor was obtained from a man aged 18 to 29 in good health. The rearrangement uses TRBV6-4 and TRBJ1-4; a weak D match, TRBD1 (5 bases). Sequencing input: memory CD4+ T cells sorted from blood. The subset denotes: CD45RA-negative fraction. CDR3 nucleotide sequence: TGTGCCAGCAGCGCCGAGACCGGCCCGGGGGGTGAAAAACTGTTTTTT. Translated, it gives CASSAETGPGGEKLFF.